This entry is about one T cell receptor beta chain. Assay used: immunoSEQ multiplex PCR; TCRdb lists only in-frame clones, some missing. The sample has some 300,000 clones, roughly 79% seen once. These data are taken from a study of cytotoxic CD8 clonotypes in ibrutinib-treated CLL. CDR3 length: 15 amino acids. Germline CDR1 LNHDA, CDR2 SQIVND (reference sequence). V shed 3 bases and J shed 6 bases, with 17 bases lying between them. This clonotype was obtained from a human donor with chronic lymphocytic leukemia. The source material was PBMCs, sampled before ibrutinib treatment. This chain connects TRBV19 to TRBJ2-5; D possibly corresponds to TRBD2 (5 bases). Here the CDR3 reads CASSMGAAGEQTQYF. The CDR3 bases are TGTGCCAGTAGTATGGGAGCCGCCGGTGAACAGACCCAGTACTTC.